A single sample gave rise to the 19 T cell receptor beta chains below, sequenced in a study of control samples from healthy donors and cancer patients. Here immunoSEQ multiplex PCR was the method, and the copy in TCRdb shows in-frame clones only, minus some. Of some 100,000 clones in the sample, 80% to 95% were seen once. The sequencing sample was made of blood. These receptors originate from a human donor in good health. The donor label of this sample is uncertain.

This clone came up once. The V call is TRBV24-1, the J call TRBJ2-1; 11 bases are a match to TRBD1. CDR1 and CDR2 from the germline V gene are KGHDR and SFDVKD. V was clipped by 7 bases and J by 14 bases; unmatched bases: 24. This CDR3 spans 18 amino acids. CDR3 in DNA: TGTGCCACCAGCTCCGGGACAGGGGGAAGCGGGGGAGACTCGCGGGAGTTCTTC. This translates into CATSSGTGGSGGDSREFF.

The CDR3: CSASTGMNTEAFF. CDR3 nucleotides: TGCAGTGCTAGTACAGGGATGAACACTGAAGCTTTCTTT. The V and J genes are TRBV20-1 and TRBJ1-1; the D gene is possibly TRBD1 (6 bases). Germline values: CDR1 DFQATT, CDR2 SNEGSKA (reference sequence). Trimming stripped 3 bases from V and 0 bases from J, with 8 bases between. The CDR3 loop spans 13 amino acids.

The chain uses TRBV14 and TRBJ1-2; D may be TRBD1 (6 bases). The CDR3 is made up of 18 amino acids. The V gene lost 0 bases and the J gene lost 6 bases, with 23 bases spanning the gap. Germline assignment: CDR1 SGHDN and CDR2 FVKESK. CDR3 loop: CASSQDRRRQALRDGYTF. DNA for the CDR3: TGTGCCAGCAGCCAAGATAGGCGAAGACAGGCACTAAGGGATGGCTACACCTTC.

The chain employs TRBV5-1 and TRBJ2-1, with D possibly matching TRBD2 (5 bases). Trimming removed 5 bases from V and 10 bases from J, with 22 bases in between. Germline V gives CDR1 SGHRS, CDR2 YFSETQ. The length of the CDR3 is 15 residues. The CDR3 loop is CASRPTTTPREEQFF. For the CDR3, the DNA is TGCGCCAGCAGACCAACTACCACACCGAGGGAAGAGCAGTTCTTC. The whole variable domain, filled in from reference TRBV5-1 and TRBJ2-1, reads KAGVTQTPRYLIKTRGQQVTLSCSPISGHRSVSWYQQTPGQGLQFLFEYFSETQRNKGNFPGRFSGRQFSNSRSEMNVSTLELGDSALYLCASRPTTTPREEQFFGPGTRLTVL.

This chain connects TRBV19 to TRBJ2-7; 8 bases line up with TRBD1. V gave up 5 bases and J gave up 6 bases; unmatched junction bases: 6. This CDR3 contains 13 residues. In germline, CDR1 is LNHDA, CDR2 SQIVND (reference sequence). For the CDR3, the DNA is TGTGCCAGTAGTCATGGACAGGGCGGCGAGCAGTACTTC. It encodes CASSHGQGGEQYF. The full variable domain, in which reference TRBV19 and TRBJ2-7 provide the parts outside the CDR3, is DGGITQSPKYLFRKEGQNVTLSCEQNLNHDAMYWYRQDPGQGLRLIYYSQIVNDFQKGDIAEGYSVSREKKESFPLTVTSAQKNPTAFYLCASSHGQGGEQYFGPGTRLTVT.

This chain links TRBV7-3 with TRBJ1-1; D is possibly TRBD1 (6 bases). The CDR3 is 15 amino acids. V lost 5 bases to trimming and J lost 3 bases, with 16 bases between them. The germline V gene encodes CDR1 SGHTA and CDR2 FQGTGA. As DNA, the CDR3 is TGTGCCAGCAGCCCCTCGGCAGGGGAGGACACTGAAGCTTTCTTT. Amino acids: CASSPSAGEDTEAFF.

The chain carries TRBV6-6 and TRBJ1-5; 9 positions agree with TRBD1. Unmatched junction bases numbered 7, after V lost 7 bases and J lost 6 bases. Germline V gene sequence: CDR1 MNHNY, CDR2 SVGAGI (reference sequence). The CDR3 is 14 residues long. CDR3 amino acids: CASITGGGTQPQHF. CDR3 in DNA: TGTGCCAGCATTACAGGGGGCGGAACTCAGCCCCAGCATTTT.

The chain is built from TRBV25-1 and TRBJ2-1; TRBD1 matches at 8 bases. Germline-derived CDR1 and CDR2 are MGHDK and SYGVNS. The junction had 6 bases not matched to a gene; V was cut back by 2 bases and J by 0 bases. CDR3 length: 17 residues. The CDR3, as DNA: TGTGCCAGCAGTGAACCGACAGGGGCCAGCTCCTACAATGAGCAGTTCTTC. This gives the protein CASSEPTGASSYNEQFF.

The chain has TRBV6-5 and TRBJ1-1; D is unresolved. Germline V lookup: CDR1 MNHEY, CDR2 SVGAGI. The V gene lost 6 bases and the J gene lost 4 bases, with 12 bases spanning the gap. This CDR3 contains 13 residues. The chain's CDR3 is CASRSIGVTEAFF. The CDR3 coding sequence is TGTGCCAGCAGATCTATTGGCGTCACTGAAGCTTTCTTT.

This clone occurred once. The V gene is TRBV7-3, the J gene TRBJ2-2; D may be TRBD2 (5 bases). CDR1 is SGHTA and CDR2 is FQGTGA in the germline V gene. Trimming cost V 2 bases and J 3 bases, with 25 bases left between them. The CDR3 spans 20 residues. The CDR3 DNA reads TGTGCCAGCAGCTTATTTACCGGTCGGTTGTGGGGAGAGGACACCGGGGAGCTGTTTTTT. It yields the protein CASSLFTGRLWGEDTGELFF.

J is TRBJ2-5 and V is TRBV6-6; no definite D call. The germline V gene encodes CDR1 MNHNY and CDR2 SVGAGI (reference sequence). The CDR3 is made up of 15 amino acids. V was clipped by 2 bases and J by 2 bases, with 12 bases between them. CDR3 sequence: CASSYRDGPQETQYF. DNA of the CDR3: TGTGCCAGCAGTTACAGAGACGGCCCACAAGAGACCCAGTACTTC.

This clone was seen just once. CDR3 nucleotide sequence: TGTGCCAGTTTGGGCGGAAGCTCCTATAATTCACCCCTCCACTTT. It is translated as CASLGGSSYNSPLHF. This sequence joins TRBV19 and TRBJ1-6; no clear D. This CDR3 region has 15 residues. The germline V and J ends were trimmed by 8 bases and 0 bases, with 11 bases remaining between them. The germline gives CDR1 LNHDA, CDR2 SQIVND (reference sequence).

The chain joins TRBV2 to TRBJ1-5; D is unclear. This CDR3 has 15 amino acids. Trimming removed 2 bases from V and 5 bases from J, with 13 bases in between. Per germline, CDR1 SNHLY and CDR2 FYNNEI. CDR3 loop: CASSEISARDQPQHF. In DNA, the CDR3 is TGTGCCAGCAGTGAAATTTCGGCGAGGGATCAGCCCCAGCATTTT.

This clone came up once. The chain carries TRBV7-6 and TRBJ2-1, with D uncertain. The germline V gene has CDR1 SGHVS and CDR2 FNYEAQ. V was trimmed by 4 bases and J by 4 bases, leaving 14 bases between them. The CDR3 totals 15 residues. CDR3 nucleotide sequence: TGTGCCAGCAGCTCGACCCCCGGCGGTTACAATGAGCAGTTCTTC. Amino acids: CASSSTPGGYNEQFF.

The chain uses TRBV28 and TRBJ2-5, with a possible D match to TRBD1 (6 bases). CDR1 and CDR2 from the germline V gene are MDHEN and SYDVKM. V was shortened by 2 bases and J by 2 bases, with 12 bases between the two germline ends. The CDR3 sequence is 15 residues long. The CDR3: CASSLVTGYQETQYF. DNA of the CDR3: TGTGCCAGCAGTTTAGTCACAGGGTATCAAGAGACCCAGTACTTC.

Concerning this clone itself: One end of the junction fails to match germline, which may point to a read error. The chain links TRBV29-1 to TRBJ1-1, with 10 bases that match TRBD1. Germline CDR1 reads SQVTM; CDR2 reads ANQGSEA. The CDR3 is 15 amino acids. The CDR3 is CSVGTGDMVNTEAFF. The CDR3 DNA follows: TGCAGTGTTGGGACAGGGGATATGGTGAACACTGAAGCTTTCTTT. Combining the CDR3 with reference TRBV29-1 and TRBJ1-1 gives the whole variable domain SAVISQKPSRDICQRGTSLTIQCQVDSQVTMMFWYRQQPGQSLTLIATANQGSEATYESGFVIDKFPISRPNLTFSTLTVSNMSPEDSSIYLCSVGTGDMVNTEAFFGQGTRLTVV.

This rearrangement joins TRBV25-1 to TRBJ1-4; D is unresolved. This CDR3 has 13 amino acids. Trimming stripped 8 bases from V and 10 bases from J, with 17 bases between. In germline, CDR1 is MGHDK, CDR2 SYGVNS. In DNA form, the CDR3 reads TGTGCCAGCCAGACGGACCCCAAGGGAAAACTGTTTTTT. Its translation is CASQTDPKGKLFF.

The J gene is TRBJ1-1, the V gene TRBV7-2; D uncertain. Per the germline V gene, CDR1 is SGHTA and CDR2 is FQGNSA. This CDR3 region has 13 residues. V lost 4 bases and J lost 1, with 7 bases in between. CDR3 in DNA: TGTGCCAGCAGCTCAGAGCCGAACACTGAAGCTTTCTTT. Translating gives CASSSEPNTEAFF. Drawing the rest from reference TRBV7-2 and TRBJ1-1, the complete variable domain is GAGVSQSPSNKVTEKGKDVELRCDPISGHTALYWYRQSLGQGLEFLIYFQGNSAPDKSGLPSDRFSAERTGGSVSTLTIQRTQQEDSAVYLCASSSEPNTEAFFGQGTRLTVV.

J is TRBJ2-2 and V is TRBV12-5; D possibly corresponds to TRBD2 (6 bases). There are 13 residues in the CDR3. V lost 5 bases, J lost 8 bases, and 12 bases lay in between. Germline V gene data show CDR1 as LGHNT and CDR2 as FRNRAP. The CDR3: CASGPEGGGELFF. The CDR3 coding sequence is TGTGCTAGTGGTCCGGAGGGTGGTGGGGAGCTGTTTTTT.